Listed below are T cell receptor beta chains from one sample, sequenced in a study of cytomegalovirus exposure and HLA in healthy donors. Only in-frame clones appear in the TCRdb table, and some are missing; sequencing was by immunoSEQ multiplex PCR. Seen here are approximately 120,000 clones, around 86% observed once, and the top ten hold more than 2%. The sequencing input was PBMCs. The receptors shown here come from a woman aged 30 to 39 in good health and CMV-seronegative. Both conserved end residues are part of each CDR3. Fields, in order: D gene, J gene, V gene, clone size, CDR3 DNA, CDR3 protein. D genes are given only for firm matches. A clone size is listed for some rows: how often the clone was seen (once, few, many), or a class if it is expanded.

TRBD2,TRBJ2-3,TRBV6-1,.,TGTGCCAGCAGTGAAACCAGCGGGGGATCGACAGATACGCAGTATTTT,CASSETSGGSTDTQYF
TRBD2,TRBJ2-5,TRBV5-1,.,TGCGCCAGCAGCACCGGACTAGCGGGAGTGTCCAAAGAGACCCAGTACTTC,CASSTGLAGVSKETQYF
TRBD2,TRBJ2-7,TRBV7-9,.,TGTTCCAGCAGCTTAGCAGGCTCTAGCGGGTCCACCTACGAGCAGTACTTC,CSSSLAGSSGSTYEQYF
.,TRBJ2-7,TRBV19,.,TGTGCCAGTAGTATTATGCCAGGGGTAATCTACGAGCAGTACTTC,CASSIMPGVIYEQYF
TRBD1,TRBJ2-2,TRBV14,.,TGTGCCAGCAGCCCTGGACAGGGAAGGTTTGCCGGGGAGCTGTTTTTT,CASSPGQGRFAGELFF
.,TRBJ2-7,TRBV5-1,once,TGCGCCAGCACCCTGGCGGGAATACGGGGAGAGCAGTACTTC,CASTLAGIRGEQYF
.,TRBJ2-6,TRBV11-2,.,TGTGCCAGCAGCCTCCAGGGATTCTCTGGGGCCAACGTCCTGACTTTC,CASSLQGFSGANVLTF
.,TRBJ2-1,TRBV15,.,TGTGCCACCAAGGAGACGCGGAACTTCTACAATGAGCAGTTCTTC,CATKETRNFYNEQFF
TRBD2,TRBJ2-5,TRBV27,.,TGTGCCAGCAGTTTAGTCGCCTCGGGACTAGCCCACCTACGGCAGTACTTC,CASSLVASGLAHLRQYF
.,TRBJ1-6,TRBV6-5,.,TGTGCCAGCAGTTACTCGCCAGGGGCAATAGACTCACCCCTCCACTTT,CASSYSPGAIDSPLHF
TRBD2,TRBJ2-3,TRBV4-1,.,TGCGCCAGCAGCCAGGCGACTAGCGGGCCGACAGATACGCAGTATTTT,CASSQATSGPTDTQYF
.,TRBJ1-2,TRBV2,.,TGTGCCAGCACCGGAACAGGGAAAGGGTATGGCTACACCTTC,CASTGTGKGYGYTF
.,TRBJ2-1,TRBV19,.,TGTGCCAGCCGCCCCCGCGGGGCCACCTACAATGAGCAGTTCTTC,CASRPRGATYNEQFF
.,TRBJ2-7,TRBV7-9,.,TGTTCCAGCAGCTTAATGGGGCGCGAGCAGTACTTC,CSSSLMGREQYF
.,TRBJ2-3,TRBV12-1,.,TGTGCCAGCAGTCAAAGACCGGGACTAGCGGAGTGTGAGTATTTT,CASSQRPGLAECEYF
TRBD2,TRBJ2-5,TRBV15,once,TGTGCCACCAGCAGAGCGGTAGCGGGAGGAAAGGAGACCCAGTACTTC,CATSRAVAGGKETQYF
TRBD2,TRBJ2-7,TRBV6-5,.,TGTGCCAGCAGTTACTCGACTGGACTAGCGATGAGGGAGCAGTACTTC,CASSYSTGLAMREQYF
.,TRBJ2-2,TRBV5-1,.,TGCGCCAGCAGCAAAGAGAGGCTGGGGGCGGGGAACACCGGGGAGCTGTTTTTT,CASSKERLGAGNTGELFF
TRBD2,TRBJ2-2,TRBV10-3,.,TGTGCCATCAGTGGGACTAGCGGGAGTGGCACCGGGGAGCTGTTTTTT,CAISGTSGSGTGELFF
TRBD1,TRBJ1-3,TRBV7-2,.,TGTGCCAGCAGCTTAACAGGGGCTGGAAACACCATATATTTT,CASSLTGAGNTIYF
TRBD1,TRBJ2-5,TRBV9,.,TGTGCCAGCAGCGTAGTCGGGACAGGGAGGGAGACCCAGTACTTC,CASSVVGTGRETQYF
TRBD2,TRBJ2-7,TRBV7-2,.,TGTGCCAGCAGCTCCCAAAGCGGGAGTGCCTACGAGCAGTACTTC,CASSSQSGSAYEQYF
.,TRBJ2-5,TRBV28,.,TGTGCCAGCAGTTTTGGGCTAGAGACCCAGTACTTC,CASSFGLETQYF
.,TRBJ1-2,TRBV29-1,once,TGCAGCGTTGAAAGTTATACAGGCGATGGCTACACCTTC,CSVESYTGDGYTF
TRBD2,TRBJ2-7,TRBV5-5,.,TGTGCCAGCCAAGATAGCGGGAGTGTCTTCTACGAGCAGTACTTC,CASQDSGSVFYEQYF
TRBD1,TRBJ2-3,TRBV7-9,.,TGTGCCAGCAGCTTCCAGGACAGGACAGATACGCAGTATTTT,CASSFQDRTDTQYF
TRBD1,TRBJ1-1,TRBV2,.,TGTGCCAGCAGAGTGGGACAGGTCCAAGAAGCTTTCTTT,CASRVGQVQEAFF
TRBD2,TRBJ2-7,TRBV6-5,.,TGTGCCAGCAGTCGGACCGGGACTAGCGGCTACGAGCAGTACTTC,CASSRTGTSGYEQYF
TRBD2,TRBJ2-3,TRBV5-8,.,TGTGCCAGCAGCCGGACTAGCGGGAAGGGGTATTTT,CASSRTSGKGYF
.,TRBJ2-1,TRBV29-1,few,TGCAGCGTAGCTGTTCGCCTCTACAATGAGCAGTTCTTC,CSVAVRLYNEQFF
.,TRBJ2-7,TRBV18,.,TGTGCCAGCTCACCGGGACTGGGGGCCTACGAGCAGTACTTC,CASSPGLGAYEQYF
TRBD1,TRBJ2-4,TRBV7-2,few,TGTGCCAGCAGCACCGGACAGGGTGGGGCCAAAAACATTCAGTACTTC,CASSTGQGGAKNIQYF
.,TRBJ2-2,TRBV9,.,TGTGCCAGCAGCGTAGTGTTTCCACGGGGAGCTGTTTTT,CASSVVFPRGAVF
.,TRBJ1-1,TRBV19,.,TGTGCCAGTAAGATGGACAGACCGAACACTGAAGCTTTCTTT,CASKMDRPNTEAFF
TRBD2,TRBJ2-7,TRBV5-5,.,TGTGCCAGCAGCCGGCAGCGGGAGGGCCTCGCCGAGCAGTACTTC,CASSRQREGLAEQYF
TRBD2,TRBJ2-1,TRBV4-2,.,TGTGCCAGCAGCCAAGTGGGCGGGAGCGCCGGTGATGAGCAGTTCTTC,CASSQVGGSAGDEQFF
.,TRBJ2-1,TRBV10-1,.,TGCGCCAGCAGTGCGGGAGTTGACAATGAGCAGTTCTTC,CASSAGVDNEQFF
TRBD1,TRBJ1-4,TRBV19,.,TGTGCCAGTAACATGGAGAGGACAGGGGAGGAAAAACTGTTTTTT,CASNMERTGEEKLFF
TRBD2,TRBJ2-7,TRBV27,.,TGTGCCAGCAGTTTTGGGACTACCTCCTACGAGCAGTACTTC,CASSFGTTSYEQYF
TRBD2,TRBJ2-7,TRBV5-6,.,TGTGCCAGCAGCCTGTGGACTAGCGACAACGAGCAGTACTTC,CASSLWTSDNEQYF
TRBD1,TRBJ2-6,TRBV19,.,TGTGCCAGTGCCGAGAGAGGGGGCGCCTCTGGGGCCAACGTCCTGACTTTC,CASAERGGASGANVLTF
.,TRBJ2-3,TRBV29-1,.,TGCAGCGCCGACCGGAGTAGAACAGATACGCAGTATTTT,CSADRSRTDTQYF